This paragraph covers one TCR delta chain sequence. A read error may be the cause here, since a much bigger clone is one base away. Within the sample, other DNA sequences also encode this same CDR3. TCRdb repeated clone calling on the reads with CATT. This table holds around 12,000 delta-chain clones, around 3.5% found once. These data originate in a study of gamma-delta chains in newborns, infants, children. Turning to the study itself: Microbial exposure reportedly drives polyclonal innate γδ T cell expansion after birth.

CDR1 and CDR2 (germline): GEAIGNYY, EKD. This CDR3 has 20 amino acids. The junction had 17 bases not matched to a gene; V was cut back by 0 bases and J by 1 base. This sequence joins TRDV2 and TRDJ1, with 9 positions matching TRDD3. The sequence derives from a child who was a newborn, infant or young child, either healthy, febrile or measles-vaccinated (not recorded which). The sample consisted of blood. This CDR3 reads CACDTVRGIPRYQSTDKLIF. CDR3 bases: TGTGCCTGTGACACCGTCCGGGGGATACCCCGCTACCAGTCCACCGATAAACTCATCTTT.